This T cell receptor (beta chain) is from a study of blood T cell repertoires in COVID-19. Turning to the study itself: Acute and convalescent COVID-19 samples came from the United States, Italy and Spain. Sources were T cells, B-cell-depleted T cells, or PBMCs; the material itself was cDNA or gDNA.

The CDR3 covers 15 residues. V lost 4 bases to trimming and J lost 7 bases; unmatched junction nucleotides: 1. Germline lookup yields CDR1 SGHVS and CDR2 FQNEAQ. In the original workflow: Amplification of reference gene primers was used by the study to estimate nucleated cell counts. Assay used: immunoSEQ multiplex PCR; TCRdb lists only in-frame clones, some missing. The V and J calls and clone size were taken over from that table, and D and trimming were inferred from the DNA. The table has 75,000 to 90,000 clones, over 80% seen once. This TCR came from a man at least 80 years old with active or convalescent COVID-19. V is TRBV7-8 and J is TRBJ2-1; 16 nucleotides match TRBD2. Sequencing used peripheral blood. The CDR3 loop reads CASSSGLAGGNEQFF. The CDR3 coding sequence is TGTGCCAGCAGCTCGGGACTAGCGGGAGGGAATGAGCAGTTCTTC.